Listed here are 27 T cell receptor beta chains from one sample, sequenced in a study of T-cell memory formation after mild COVID-19. MiXCR was run by TCRdb on the 5' RACE reads, yielding one entry per CDR3 protein. The sample holds about 57,000 distinct CDR3 sequences; 12% are singletons and the top ten take approximately 24%. The source material was PBMCs or a T cell subset sorted from them (not recorded which). These receptors originate from a young man who had mild COVID-19 (a few samples of this study predate the infection). Cell type and time point are not known.

This clonotype occurred many times. The V and J genes are TRBV12-3 or TRBV12-4 and TRBJ2-6, with unresolved D. V was cut by 4 bases and J by 0 bases, with 7 bases left in between. The CDR3 consists of 15 residues. The CDR3 DNA reads TGTGCCAGCAGTTGGGGTAGCTCTGGGGCCAACGTCCTGACTTTC. This encodes CASSWGSSGANVLTF.

This clonotype showed up many times. V gene TRBV6-5 combines with J gene TRBJ1-1; D call uncertain. The V gene lost 2 bases and the J gene lost 8 bases, with 12 bases spanning the gap. Germline V CDR1 and CDR2: MNHEY, SVGAGI. This CDR3 is built from 13 residues. CDR3: CASSYVRVREAFF. CDR3 coding DNA: TGTGCCAGCAGTTACGTCCGGGTAAGGGAAGCTTTCTTT.

V and J are TRBV5-1 and TRBJ2-2; TRBD1 is a possible D gene (5 bases). The CDR3 spans 15 residues. Germline V gene data show CDR1 as SGHRS and CDR2 as YFSETQ. V gave up 0 bases and J gave up 4 bases, with 10 bases separating them. The CDR3 DNA reads as TGCGCCAGCAGCTTGGAGTCTCAGGGCACCGGGGAGCTGTTTTTT. Protein sequence: CASSLESQGTGELFF.

The V call is TRBV29-1, the J call TRBJ1-1; D not resolved. The V end was cut by 3 bases, the J end by 4 bases, with 15 bases between. The CDR3 is 14 residues long. Germline V gene lookup returns CDR1 SQVTM and CDR2 ANQGSEA. The CDR3 sequence is CSVDLQVLSTEAFF. For the CDR3, the DNA is TGCAGCGTTGATTTGCAGGTTTTGAGCACTGAAGCTTTCTTT.

In this sample, this clonotype turned up a few times. The V and J genes are TRBV12-5 and TRBJ2-7; D unresolved. Trimming shortened V by 1 base and J by 8 bases, and 15 bases separated the two germline ends. The germline V gene encodes CDR1 LGHNT and CDR2 FRNRAP. The CDR3 totals 14 residues. The CDR3 DNA reads as TGTGCTAGTGGTTTGGCAACGACCACATCTCAGCAGTACTTC. Encoded protein: CASGLATTTSQQYF.

The V call is TRBV2, the J call TRBJ2-7, with D unclear. Per the germline V gene, CDR1 is SNHLY and CDR2 is FYNNEI. V was shortened by 4 bases and J by 2 bases, with 9 bases between the two germline ends. The CDR3 is 13 amino acids. CDR3 nucleotides: TGTGCCAGCAGTGCTGGGGAAGCCTACGAGCAGTACGTC. Translated: CASSAGEAYEQYV.

This clonotype was recorded a few times. V usage is TRBV29-1 and J usage is TRBJ2-3; D is possibly TRBD2 (5 bases). Trimming removed 8 bases at V and 1 base at J, with 13 bases between. The CDR3 extends over 13 amino acids. CDR1 is SQVTM, CDR2 ANQGSEA, per germline. CDR3 protein: CSSREYGTDTQYF. DNA of the CDR3: TGCAGCTCCCGGGAATATGGCACAGATACGCAGTATTTT.

The chain joins TRBV6-2 or TRBV6-3 to TRBJ2-1; 8 bases are a match to TRBD2. The J segment lost 0 bases and the V segment lost 4 bases, leaving 5 bases of the junction unmatched. The CDR3 has 16 amino acids. The germline V gene encodes CDR1 MNHEY and CDR2 SVGEGT. DNA of the CDR3: TGTGCCAGCAGTTTCTGGAGCGGGAGCTCCTACAATGAGCAGTTCTTC. Translated: CASSFWSGSSYNEQFF.

This clonotype was recorded a few times. Mismatch with germline at one junction end may stem from a read error. V and J are TRBV7-7 and TRBJ2-1, with 8 bases aligning to TRBD1. Germline V gene lookup returns CDR1 SSHAT and CDR2 FNYEAQ (reference sequence). The CDR3 sequence is 16 residues long. In DNA form, the CDR3 reads TGTGCTAGCAGCTTAGCGCCCCTCAGGGGGCACGATGAGCAGTTCTTC. Its protein is CASSLAPLRGHDEQFF.

This clonotype was seen a few times. CDR3: CASRQGADTQYF. Written as DNA, the CDR3 is TGCGCCAGCAGACAGGGGGCAGATACGCAGTATTTT. The rearrangement links TRBV5-1 to TRBJ2-3, with 8 nucleotides matching TRBD1. The CDR3 is 12 residues long. The trim removed 5 bases at V and 4 bases at J, leaving 0 bases unmatched. From germline, CDR1 is SGHRS and CDR2 YFSETQ.

The table lists this clonotype with a few counts. The rearrangement uses TRBV28 and TRBJ1-6; tentatively, D is TRBD1 (5 bases). V lost 3 bases to trimming and J lost 6 bases, with 9 bases between them. The CDR3 is 14 residues long. CDR1 and CDR2 (germline): MDHEN, SYDVKM. DNA of the CDR3: TGTGCCAGCAGTTTGCAGGGCCCTAATTCACCCCTCCACTTT. Protein product: CASSLQGPNSPLHF.

This clonotype showed up many times. The chain joins TRBV7-3 to TRBJ2-5; TRBD1 matches 10 bases. V shed 5 bases and J 5 bases; nucleotides not matched to a gene: 5. The CDR3 spans 14 residues. CDR1 is SGHTA and CDR2 is FQGTGA in the germline V gene. CDR3 nucleotide sequence: TGTGCCAGCAGCCGGGACAGGGGTTCGGAGACCCAGTACTTC. It translates to CASSRDRGSETQYF.

This clonotype occurred a few times. This chain connects TRBV2 to TRBJ2-2; D is ambiguous. CDR1 is SNHLY, CDR2 FYNNEI, per germline. This CDR3 has 13 amino acids. The V end was cut by 7 bases, the J end by 4 bases, with 10 bases between. CDR3 residues: CASTVRITGELFF. CDR3 DNA sequence: TGTGCCAGCACTGTCCGGATCACCGGGGAGCTGTTTTTT.

This clonotype occurred a few times. The chain has TRBV7-3 and TRBJ2-2; tentative D call: TRBD1 (6 bases). The CDR3 consists of 16 residues. Germline-derived CDR1 and CDR2 are SGHTA and FQGTGA. Trimming removed 5 bases at V and 1 base at J, with 14 bases between. The CDR3 loop reads CASSPFGQLNTGELFF. In DNA, the CDR3 is TGTGCCAGCAGCCCATTCGGACAGCTGAACACCGGGGAGCTGTTTTTT.

This clonotype turned up a few times. This sequence joins TRBV29-1 and TRBJ1-1, with D unresolved. V was cut by 4 bases and J by 2 bases, with 2 bases left in between. From germline, CDR1 is SQVTM and CDR2 ANQGSEA. This CDR3 spans 10 amino acids. This CDR3 is CSVGNTEAFF. The CDR3 DNA follows: TGCAGCGTTGGAAACACTGAAGCTTTCTTT.

Many counts were recorded for this clonotype. This chain joins TRBV11-2 and TRBJ2-1; the match to TRBD2 covers 10 bases. J gave up 4 bases and V 5 bases, and 5 bases lay outside the gene matches. Germline V CDR1 and CDR2: SGHAT, FQNNGV. The CDR3 is 15 amino acids. The DNA of the CDR3 is TGTGCCAGCAGCCAACTAGCGGGGAGTTACAATGAGCAGTTCTTC. This sequence encodes CASSQLAGSYNEQFF.

This clonotype was seen only a few times. The chain employs TRBV7-2 and TRBJ1-1; no definite D call. The V and J ends lost 3 bases and 2 bases respectively, with 13 bases between them. The CDR3 loop spans 15 amino acids. Germline V gene sequence: CDR1 SGHTA, CDR2 FQGNSA. The DNA of the CDR3 is TGTGCCAGCAGCTTGGGCCCGGGCTTCAACACTGAAGCTTTCTTT. Protein: CASSLGPGFNTEAFF.

The chain is built from TRBV9 and TRBJ2-2, with 13 bases matching TRBD2. With 3 bases clipped from V and 8 bases from J, the junction kept 10 bases outside the gene matches. The germline V gene encodes CDR1 SGDLS and CDR2 YYNGEE. There are 17 residues in the CDR3. The CDR3 nucleotides read TGTGCCAGCAGCGACGGACTAGCGGGGGCCCTTTCGGGGGAGCTGTTTTTT. It is translated as CASSDGLAGALSGELFF. Full variable domain (outside the CDR3, taken from reference TRBV9 and TRBJ2-2): DSGVTQTPKHLITATGQRVTLRCSPRSGDLSVYWYQQSLDQGLQFLIQYYNGEERAKGNILERFSAQQFPDLHSELNLSSLELGDSALYFCASSDGLAGALSGELFFGEGSRLTVL.

This clonotype was recorded at least ten times. V is TRBV19 and J is TRBJ2-3, with D perhaps TRBD2 (7 bases). The CDR3 is 16 residues long. CDR1 and CDR2 from the germline V gene are LNHDA and SQIVND (reference sequence). Trimming removed 1 base from V and 2 bases from J, with 13 bases in between. The CDR3 bases are TGTGCCAGTAGTATAGGTCGGGGGGCACACACAGATACGCAGTATTTT. Amino acid sequence: CASSIGRGAHTDTQYF. The full variable domain, in which reference TRBV19 and TRBJ2-3 provide the parts outside the CDR3, is DGGITQSPKYLFRKEGQNVTLSCEQNLNHDAMYWYRQDPGQGLRLIYYSQIVNDFQKGDIAEGYSVSREKKESFPLTVTSAQKNPTAFYLCASSIGRGAHTDTQYFGPGTRLTVL.

This clonotype showed up many times. CDR3 loop: CASSLMDGQETQYF. The CDR3 region has the DNA TGTGCCAGCAGCTTGATGGACGGACAAGAGACCCAGTACTTC. The chain recombines TRBV7-2 with TRBJ2-5; D gene ambiguous. V dropped 3 bases and J dropped 2 bases, with 10 bases sitting between them. This CDR3 is built from 14 residues. In germline, CDR1 is SGHTA, CDR2 FQGNSA. Full variable domain (outside the CDR3, taken from reference TRBV7-2 and TRBJ2-5): GAGVSQSPSNKVTEKGKDVELRCDPISGHTALYWYRQSLGQGLEFLIYFQGNSAPDKSGLPSDRFSAERTGGSVSTLTIQRTQQEDSAVYLCASSLMDGQETQYFGPGTRLLVL.

The CDR3 sequence: CASSQTHYSNQPQHF. The CDR3 DNA sequence: TGCGCCAGCAGCCAAACACACTATAGCAATCAGCCCCAGCATTTT. The V and J genes are TRBV4-1 and TRBJ1-5; D uncertain. Trimming left V 2 bases short and J 0 bases short, with 8 bases between. Germline V gene lookup returns CDR1 MGHRA and CDR2 YSYEKL. The CDR3 has 15 amino acids.

Here the CDR3 DNA reads TGTGCCAGCAGCTTAGCAGGCACGGGAAACACCATATATTTT. This codes for CASSLAGTGNTIYF. This chain joins TRBV7-9 and TRBJ1-3; D not resolved. Deletions cut 0 bases from V and 4 bases from J, with 7 bases between. The germline gives CDR1 SEHNR, CDR2 FQNEAQ (reference sequence). The CDR3 covers 14 residues.

This clonotype appeared a few times. The CDR3 DNA is TGTGCCAGCAGCCCCACAGGGTTCTATAATTCACCCCTCCACTTT. This translates into CASSPTGFYNSPLHF. The rearrangement uses TRBV3-1 and TRBJ1-6; maybe TRBD1 (6 bases). Trimming removed 4 bases at V and 3 bases at J, with 10 bases between. The CDR3 covers 15 residues. The germline V gene has CDR1 LGHDT and CDR2 YNNKEL (reference sequence).

The V and J genes are TRBV5-5 and TRBJ2-7; D might be TRBD2 (5 bases). The CDR3 contains 13 residues. V lost 0 bases and J 9 bases, leaving 13 bases between the germline ends. CDR1 and CDR2 from the germline V gene are SGHKS and YYEKEE (reference sequence). CDR3 sequence reads: CASSLEPGMRQYV. The CDR3 DNA reads TGTGCCAGCAGCTTGGAACCCGGGATGCGGCAGTACGTC.

The chain couples TRBV18 to TRBJ2-7, with D uncertain. The V end lost 1 base, the J end lost 3 bases, and 4 bases lay between the germline ends. The germline V gene has CDR1 KGHSH and CDR2 LQKENI. The CDR3 is 12 residues long. The CDR3 DNA follows: TGTGCCAGCTCACCACAGGACTACGAGCAGTACTTC. Its protein product is CASSPQDYEQYF.

This clonotype was counted between two and nine times. The chain joins TRBV28 to TRBJ2-7; D not resolved. With 6 bases removed from V and 0 bases from J, the gap between germline ends came to 12 bases. Germline V gene data show CDR1 as MDHEN and CDR2 as SYDVKM. The CDR3 has 14 amino acids. DNA of the CDR3: TGTGCCAGCAGCTCCGGTGGCAGCTCCTACGAGCAGTACGTC. Encoded protein: CASSSGGSSYEQYV.

This clonotype was detected a few times. This chain links TRBV6-2 or TRBV6-3 with TRBJ2-1; D tentatively fits TRBD1 or TRBD2 (6 bases each). V shed 6 bases and J shed 13 bases, with 19 bases lying between them. CDR3 length: 13 residues. In germline, CDR1 is MNHEY, CDR2 SVGEGT. CDR3 nucleotide sequence: TGTGCCAGCAGCCAACTTCGGGGGCCGGGACAGTTCTTC. Its translation: CASSQLRGPGQFF.